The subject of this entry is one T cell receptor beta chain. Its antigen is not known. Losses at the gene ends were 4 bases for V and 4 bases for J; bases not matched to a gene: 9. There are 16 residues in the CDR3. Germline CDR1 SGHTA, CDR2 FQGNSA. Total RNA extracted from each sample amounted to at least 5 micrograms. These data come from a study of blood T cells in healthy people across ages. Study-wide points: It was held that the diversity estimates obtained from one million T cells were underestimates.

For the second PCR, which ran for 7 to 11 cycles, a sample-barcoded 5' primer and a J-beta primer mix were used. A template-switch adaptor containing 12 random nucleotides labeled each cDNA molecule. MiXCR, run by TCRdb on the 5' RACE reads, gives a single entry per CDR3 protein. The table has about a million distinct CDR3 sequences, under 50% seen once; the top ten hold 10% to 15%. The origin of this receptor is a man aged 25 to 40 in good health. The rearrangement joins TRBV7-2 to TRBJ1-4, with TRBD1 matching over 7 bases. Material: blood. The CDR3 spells CASSSDRPLINEKLFF. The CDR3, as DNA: TGTGCCAGCAGCTCGGACAGGCCGCTTATTAATGAAAAACTGTTTTTT. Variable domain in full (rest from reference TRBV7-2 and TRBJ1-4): GAGVSQSPSNKVTEKGKDVELRCDPISGHTALYWYRQSLGQGLEFLIYFQGNSAPDKSGLPSDRFSAERTGGSVSTLTIQRTQQEDSAVYLCASSSDRPLINEKLFFGSGTQLSVL.